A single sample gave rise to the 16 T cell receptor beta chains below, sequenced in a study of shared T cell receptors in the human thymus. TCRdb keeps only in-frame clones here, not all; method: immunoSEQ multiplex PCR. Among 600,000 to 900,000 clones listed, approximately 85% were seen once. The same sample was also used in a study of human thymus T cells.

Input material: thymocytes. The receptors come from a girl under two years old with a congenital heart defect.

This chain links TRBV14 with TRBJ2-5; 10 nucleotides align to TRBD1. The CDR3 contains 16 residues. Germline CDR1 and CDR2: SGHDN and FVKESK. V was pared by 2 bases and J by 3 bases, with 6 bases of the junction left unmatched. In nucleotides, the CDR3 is TGTGCCAGCAGCCAACCCCGGACAGGGGGGGAAGAGACCCAGTACTTC. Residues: CASSQPRTGGEETQYF.

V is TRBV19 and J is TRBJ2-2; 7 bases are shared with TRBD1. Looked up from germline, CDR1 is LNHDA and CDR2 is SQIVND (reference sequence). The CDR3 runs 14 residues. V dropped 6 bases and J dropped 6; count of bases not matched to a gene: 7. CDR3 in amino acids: CASSGTEWAGELFF. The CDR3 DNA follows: TGTGCCAGTAGCGGGACAGAATGGGCCGGGGAGCTGTTTTTT.

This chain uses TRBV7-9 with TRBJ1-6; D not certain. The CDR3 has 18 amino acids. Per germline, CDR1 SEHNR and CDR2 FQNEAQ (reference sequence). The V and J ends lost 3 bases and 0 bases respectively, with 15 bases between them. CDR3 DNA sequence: TGTGCCAGCAGCTTCTGGGTACAGCCGAGCTCCTATAATTCACCCCTCCACTTT. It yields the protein CASSFWVQPSSYNSPLHF. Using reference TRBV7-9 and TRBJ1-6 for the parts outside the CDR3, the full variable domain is DTGVSQNPRHKITKRGQNVTFRCDPISEHNRLYWYRQTLGQGPEFLTYFQNEAQLEKSRLLSDRFSAERPKGSFSTLEIQRTEQGDSAMYLCASSFWVQPSSYNSPLHFGNGTRLTVT.

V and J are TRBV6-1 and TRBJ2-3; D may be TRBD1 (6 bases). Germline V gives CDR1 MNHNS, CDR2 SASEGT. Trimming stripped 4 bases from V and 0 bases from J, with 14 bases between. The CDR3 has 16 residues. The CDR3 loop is CASSGGHWESTDTQYF. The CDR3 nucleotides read TGTGCCAGCAGTGGGGGACATTGGGAAAGCACAGATACGCAGTATTTT.

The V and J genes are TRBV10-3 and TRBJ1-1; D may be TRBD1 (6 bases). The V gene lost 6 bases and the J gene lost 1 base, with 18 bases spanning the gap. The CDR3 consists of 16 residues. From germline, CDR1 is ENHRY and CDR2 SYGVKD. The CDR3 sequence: CAISRRQVGRNTEAFF. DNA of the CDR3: TGTGCCATCAGCCGCAGACAGGTGGGGAGGAACACTGAAGCTTTCTTT.

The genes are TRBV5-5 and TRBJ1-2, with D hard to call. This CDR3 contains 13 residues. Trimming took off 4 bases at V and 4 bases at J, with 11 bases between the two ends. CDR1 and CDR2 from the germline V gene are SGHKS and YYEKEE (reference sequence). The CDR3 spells CASSDGLSYGYTF. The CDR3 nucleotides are TGTGCCAGCAGCGACGGACTCAGCTATGGCTACACCTTC.

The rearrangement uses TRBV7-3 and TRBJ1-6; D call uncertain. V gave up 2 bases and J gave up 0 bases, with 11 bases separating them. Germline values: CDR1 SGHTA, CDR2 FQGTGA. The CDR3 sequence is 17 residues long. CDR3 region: CASSLGGPSSYNSPLHF. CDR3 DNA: TGTGCCAGCAGCTTAGGAGGGCCAAGCTCCTATAATTCACCCCTCCACTTT.

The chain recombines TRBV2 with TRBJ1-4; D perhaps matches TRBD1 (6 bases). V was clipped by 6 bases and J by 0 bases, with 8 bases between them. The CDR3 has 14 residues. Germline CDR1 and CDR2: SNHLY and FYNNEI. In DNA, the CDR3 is TGTGCCAGCAGCCGACAGGCAACTAATGAAAAACTGTTTTTT. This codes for CASSRQATNEKLFF.

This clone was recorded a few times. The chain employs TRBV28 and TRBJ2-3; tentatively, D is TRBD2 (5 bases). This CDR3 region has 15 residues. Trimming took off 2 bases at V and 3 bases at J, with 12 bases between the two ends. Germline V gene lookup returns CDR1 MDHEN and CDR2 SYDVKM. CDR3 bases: TGTGCCAGCAGTTTAGACGGAAGGGAGACAGATACGCAGTATTTT. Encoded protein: CASSLDGRETDTQYF.

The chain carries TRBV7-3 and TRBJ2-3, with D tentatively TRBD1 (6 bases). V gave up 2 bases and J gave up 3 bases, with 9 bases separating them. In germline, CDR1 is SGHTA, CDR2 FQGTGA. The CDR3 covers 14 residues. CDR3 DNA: TGTGCCAGCAGCTTAGGGGGCGCTACAGATACGCAGTATTTT. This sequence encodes CASSLGGATDTQYF.

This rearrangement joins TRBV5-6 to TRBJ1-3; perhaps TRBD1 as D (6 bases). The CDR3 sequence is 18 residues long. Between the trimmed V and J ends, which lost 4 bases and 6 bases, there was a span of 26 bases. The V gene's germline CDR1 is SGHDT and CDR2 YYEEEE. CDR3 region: CASSIRDTNLPASNTIYF. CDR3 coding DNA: TGTGCCAGCAGCATACGGGACACAAACCTCCCTGCTTCAAACACCATATATTTT. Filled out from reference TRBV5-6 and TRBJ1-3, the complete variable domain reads DAGVTQSPTHLIKTRGQQVTLRCSPKSGHDTVSWYQQALGQGPQFIFQYYEEEERQRGNFPDRFSGHQFPNYSSELNVNALLLGDSALYLCASSIRDTNLPASNTIYFGEGSWLTVV.

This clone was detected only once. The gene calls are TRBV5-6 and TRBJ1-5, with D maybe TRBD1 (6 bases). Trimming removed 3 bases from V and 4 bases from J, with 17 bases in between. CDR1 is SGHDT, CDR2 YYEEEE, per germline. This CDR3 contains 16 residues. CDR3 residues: CASSWGGQIKNQPQHF. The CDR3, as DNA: TGTGCCAGCAGCTGGGGGGGGCAGATTAAGAATCAGCCCCAGCATTTT.

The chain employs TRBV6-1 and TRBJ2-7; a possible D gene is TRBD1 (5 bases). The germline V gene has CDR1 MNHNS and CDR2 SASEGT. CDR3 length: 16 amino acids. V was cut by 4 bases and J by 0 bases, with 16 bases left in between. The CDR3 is CASSVVAGKLSYEQYF. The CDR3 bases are TGTGCCAGCAGTGTGGTGGCAGGGAAACTCTCCTACGAGCAGTACTTC.

Written as DNA, the CDR3 is TGCGCCAGCAGCCGAACCGGGACAGGCGGCACTGAAGCTTTCTTT. Residues: CASSRTGTGGTEAFF. V and J are TRBV5-1 and TRBJ1-1, with 8 bases that match TRBD1. Trimming cost V 4 bases and J 4 bases; bases outside gene matches: 9. The CDR3 covers 15 residues. Germline CDR1 and CDR2: SGHRS and YFSETQ.

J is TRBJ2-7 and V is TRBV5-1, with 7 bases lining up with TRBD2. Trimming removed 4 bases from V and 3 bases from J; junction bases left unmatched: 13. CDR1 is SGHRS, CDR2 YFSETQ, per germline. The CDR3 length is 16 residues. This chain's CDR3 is CASSPGRDANFYEQYF. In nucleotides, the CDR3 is TGCGCCAGCAGCCCGGGGAGGGACGCTAATTTCTACGAGCAGTACTTC. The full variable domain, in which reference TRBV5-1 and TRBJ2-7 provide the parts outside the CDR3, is KAGVTQTPRYLIKTRGQQVTLSCSPISGHRSVSWYQQTPGQGLQFLFEYFSETQRNKGNFPGRFSGRQFSNSRSEMNVSTLELGDSALYLCASSPGRDANFYEQYFGPGTRLTVT.

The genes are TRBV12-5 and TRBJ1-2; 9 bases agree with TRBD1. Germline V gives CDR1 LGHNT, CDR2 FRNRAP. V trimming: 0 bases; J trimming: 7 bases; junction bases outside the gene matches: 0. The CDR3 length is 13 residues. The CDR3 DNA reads TGTGCTAGTGGTTTGGTGGACAGGGGTGGCTACACCTTC. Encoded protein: CASGLVDRGGYTF.